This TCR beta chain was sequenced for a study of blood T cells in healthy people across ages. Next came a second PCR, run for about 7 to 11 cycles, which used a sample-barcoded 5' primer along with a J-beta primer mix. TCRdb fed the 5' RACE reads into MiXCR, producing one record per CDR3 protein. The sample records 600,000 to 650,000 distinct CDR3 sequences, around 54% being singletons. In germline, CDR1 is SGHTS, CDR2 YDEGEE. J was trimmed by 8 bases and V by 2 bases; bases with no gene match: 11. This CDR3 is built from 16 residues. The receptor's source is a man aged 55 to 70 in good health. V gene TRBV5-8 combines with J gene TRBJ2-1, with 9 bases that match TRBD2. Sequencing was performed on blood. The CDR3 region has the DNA TGTGCCAGCAGCTTAGCGGGGGGCGACCACCGGGATGAGCAGTTCTTC. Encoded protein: CASSLAGGDHRDEQFF.